Below are 26 T cell receptor beta chains sequenced from a single sample in a study of blood T cell repertoires in COVID-19. The protocol was immunoSEQ multiplex PCR, while the TCRdb copy is restricted to in-frame clones and leaves out a portion. The sample shows about 240,000 clones, about 82% of them seen only once. What was sequenced was peripheral blood. These receptor sequences come from a man older than 75 with acute or convalescent COVID-19.

The chain carries TRBV5-1 and TRBJ2-1, with D possibly being TRBD1 (6 bases). The germline V gene has CDR1 SGHRS and CDR2 YFSETQ. Trimming cost V 3 bases and J 2 bases, with 12 bases left between them. The CDR3 sequence is 15 residues long. CDR3 DNA: TGCGCCAGCAGCTCCCGGGACAAGACCTACAATGAGCAGTTCTTC. It codes for CASSSRDKTYNEQFF. Full variable domain (remainder filled in from reference TRBV5-1 and TRBJ2-1): KAGVTQTPRYLIKTRGQQVTLSCSPISGHRSVSWYQQTPGQGLQFLFEYFSETQRNKGNFPGRFSGRQFSNSRSEMNVSTLELGDSALYLCASSSRDKTYNEQFFGPGTRLTVL.

The chain combines TRBV29-1 with TRBJ1-2; D is undetermined. CDR1 SQVTM and CDR2 ANQGSEA come from the germline V gene. Trimming pared 4 bases from V and 7 bases from J, leaving 13 bases between. There are 12 residues in the CDR3. CDR3 amino acids: CSVGTEVFGYTF. The CDR3 DNA sequence: TGCAGCGTTGGGACTGAAGTATTTGGCTACACCTTC.

The chain couples TRBV28 to TRBJ2-7; 7 bases are a match to TRBD2. V dropped 3 bases and J dropped 0; count of bases not matched to a gene: 5. CDR1 is MDHEN and CDR2 is SYDVKM in the germline V gene. The CDR3 sequence is 15 residues long. CDR3: CASSLSRDYSYEQYF. The CDR3 DNA reads TGTGCCAGCAGTTTGAGCAGGGACTACTCCTACGAGCAGTACTTC.

This clone was detected once. The CDR3 DNA reads TGTGCCAGCAGTTCGTCAAATCCAGGGCTACCTCAATCCTATGGCTACACCTTC. Translating gives CASSSSNPGLPQSYGYTF. The chain has TRBV6-2 or TRBV6-3 and TRBJ1-2, with D possibly matching TRBD1 (5 bases). Germline values: CDR1 MNHEY, CDR2 SVGEGT. This CDR3 comprises 18 residues. The V gene lost 4 bases and the J gene lost 4 bases, with 25 bases spanning the gap.

The chain has TRBV5-6 and TRBJ2-4; possible D gene TRBD1, 6 bases. V gave up 2 bases and J gave up 8 bases, with 20 bases separating them. Germline V gene data show CDR1 as SGHDT and CDR2 as YYEEEE. This CDR3 is 16 amino acids long. Here the CDR3 reads CASSLGTYEQGYIQYF. The CDR3, as DNA: TGTGCCAGCAGCTTAGGCACTTACGAGCAGGGGTACATTCAGTACTTC.

V and J are TRBV5-1 and TRBJ2-7; D remains unclear. The V end was cut by 0 bases, the J end by 6 bases, with 7 bases between. Germline assignment: CDR1 SGHRS and CDR2 YFSETQ. The CDR3 runs 12 residues. The CDR3: CASSLVAGEQYF. As DNA, the CDR3 is TGCGCCAGCAGCTTGGTTGCCGGCGAGCAGTACTTC.

The rearrangement links TRBV18 to TRBJ2-2; D uncertain. Looked up from germline, CDR1 is KGHSH and CDR2 is LQKENI. The CDR3 loop spans 14 amino acids. Trimming shortened V by 3 bases and J by 1 base, and 6 bases separated the two germline ends. The CDR3 protein is CASSPLRNTGELFF. The DNA of the CDR3 is TGTGCCAGCTCACCGCTCAGGAACACCGGGGAGCTGTTTTTT.

The chain is built from TRBV13 and TRBJ2-2; TRBD1 matches 7 bases. Germline loops: CDR1 PRHDT, CDR2 FYEKMQ (reference sequence). This CDR3 contains 17 residues. Losses at the gene ends were 3 bases for V and 3 bases for J; bases not matched to a gene: 10. CDR3 nucleotides: TGTGCCAGCAGCTTGGACCGGACAGGTCCCGACACCGGGGAGCTGTTTTTT. This codes for CASSLDRTGPDTGELFF.

The chain joins TRBV11-3 to TRBJ1-1; 7 nucleotides line up with TRBD1. Losses at the gene ends were 1 base for V and 1 base for J; bases not matched to a gene: 6. The CDR3 is 16 residues long. The V gene's germline CDR1 is SGHNT and CDR2 YENEEA. The CDR3 here is CASSLGEGATNTEAFF. The CDR3, as DNA: TGTGCCAGCAGCTTAGGAGAGGGGGCGACGAACACTGAAGCTTTCTTT. Full variable domain (missing parts from reference TRBV11-3 and TRBJ1-1): EAGVVQSPRYKIIEKKQPVAFWCNPISGHNTLYWYLQNLGQGPELLIRYENEEAVDDSQLPKDRFSAERLKGVDSTLKIQPAELGDSAVYLCASSLGEGATNTEAFFGQGTRLTVV.

This clone is a singleton in its sample. This chain links TRBV5-8 with TRBJ2-1, with D unclear. V shed 3 bases and J shed 10 bases, with 8 bases lying between them. This CDR3 has 11 amino acids. CDR1 SGHTS and CDR2 YDEGEE come from the germline V gene. The CDR3 spells CASSSILEQFF. CDR3 DNA: TGTGCCAGCAGCTCCATACTGGAGCAGTTCTTC.

The J gene is TRBJ1-3, the V gene TRBV7-2; D gene ambiguous. Trimming took off 2 bases at V and 0 bases at J, with 8 bases between the two ends. CDR3 length: 15 amino acids. CDR1 and CDR2 (germline): SGHTA, FQGNSA. In DNA, the CDR3 is TGTGCCAGCAGCTTAATAGGGAGCTCTGGAAACACCATATATTTT. Protein sequence: CASSLIGSSGNTIYF. The full variable domain, completed using reference TRBV7-2 and TRBJ1-3, is GAGVSQSPSNKVTEKGKDVELRCDPISGHTALYWYRQSLGQGLEFLIYFQGNSAPDKSGLPSDRFSAERTGGSVSTLTIQRTQQEDSAVYLCASSLIGSSGNTIYFGEGSWLTVV.

The chain recombines TRBV28 with TRBJ1-2; TRBD1 aligns across 7 bases. Trimming removed 10 bases from V and 8 bases from J; junction bases left unmatched: 22. This CDR3 is 16 amino acids long. From germline, CDR1 is MDHEN and CDR2 SYDVKM. CDR3 residues: CATQDPGQPVAGGYTF. The CDR3 coding sequence is TGTGCCACACAGGATCCGGGACAGCCCGTCGCAGGGGGCTACACCTTC.

This clone was seen a single time. V gene TRBV28 combines with J gene TRBJ2-1; 8 nucleotides align to TRBD2. Germline CDR1 reads MDHEN; CDR2 reads SYDVKM. V lost 4 bases and J lost 7; bases outside the gene matches: 3. The CDR3 consists of 13 residues. The CDR3 region is CASSSGLVNEQFF. The DNA for the CDR3 is TGTGCCAGCAGTTCGGGACTAGTGAATGAGCAGTTCTTC.

The genes are TRBV6-5 and TRBJ1-5; 7 bases align to TRBD1. The CDR3 contains 15 residues. V was clipped by 7 bases and J by 0 bases; unmatched bases: 6. Germline V gene sequence: CDR1 MNHEY, CDR2 SVGAGI. The CDR3 sequence is CASIQGTDSNQPQHF. CDR3 DNA: TGTGCCAGCATCCAGGGGACAGATAGCAATCAGCCCCAGCATTTT.

V and J are TRBV27 and TRBJ2-1; maybe TRBD1 (5 bases). This CDR3 has 17 residues. The V and J ends lost 1 base and 3 bases respectively, with 16 bases between them. Germline values: CDR1 MNHEY, CDR2 SMNVEV (reference sequence). The CDR3 nucleotides are TGTGCCAGCAGTTTATTGGGGCGGAGCCCAGTCTACAATGAGCAGTTCTTC. Amino acid sequence: CASSLLGRSPVYNEQFF.

This sequence joins TRBV10-1 and TRBJ2-3; 13 nucleotides align to TRBD2. The germline V gene has CDR1 WNHNN and CDR2 SYGVQD (reference sequence). The junction had 10 bases not matched to a gene; V was cut back by 0 bases and J by 4 bases. The CDR3 covers 19 residues. The CDR3 reads CASSESRVTSGGPSDTQYF. As DNA, the CDR3 is TGCGCCAGCAGTGAGTCGCGGGTGACTAGCGGGGGGCCTTCAGATACGCAGTATTTT.

This chain joins TRBV28 and TRBJ2-7; 7 positions agree with TRBD2. The CDR3 totals 16 residues. The V and J ends lost 6 bases and 5 bases, in that order; junction bases with no gene match: 16. Germline V gene lookup returns CDR1 MDHEN and CDR2 SYDVKM. Written as DNA, the CDR3 is TGTGCCAGCAGCTTGGTCGCGGGAGCGGGAAACAACGAGCAGTACTTC. Translation gives CASSLVAGAGNNEQYF.

This sequence joins TRBV27 and TRBJ2-5; 7 nucleotides match TRBD2. The germline gives CDR1 MNHEY, CDR2 SMNVEV (reference sequence). The J segment lost 5 bases and the V segment lost 6 bases, leaving 12 bases of the junction unmatched. The length of the CDR3 is 15 residues. The CDR3 region is CASSSPGRVGETQYF. Here the CDR3 DNA reads TGTGCCAGCAGCTCCCCGGGGAGGGTGGGGGAGACCCAGTACTTC.

The rearrangement links TRBV4-1 to TRBJ2-2; D might be TRBD2 (5 bases). Germline CDR1 reads MGHRA; CDR2 reads YSYEKL. CDR3 length: 16 residues. V lost 4 bases and J 0 bases, leaving 12 bases between the germline ends. The DNA for the CDR3 is TGCGCCAGCAGCCCTGCCGGGCGGGCGAACACCGGGGAGCTGTTTTTT. Translation gives CASSPAGRANTGELFF.

The DNA of the CDR3 is TGTGCCAGCAGCCCAAGGCCGGGAGGGGGCGGAACCGGGGAGCTGTTTTTT. Protein product: CASSPRPGGGGTGELFF. The rearrangement uses TRBV7-8 and TRBJ2-2; the D gene is possibly TRBD2 (8 bases). V gave up 5 bases and J gave up 5 bases, with 21 bases separating them. From germline, CDR1 is SGHVS and CDR2 FQNEAQ. The CDR3 runs to 17 residues.

The rearrangement links TRBV2 to TRBJ1-2; D unclear. There are 11 residues in the CDR3. Germline V lookup: CDR1 SNHLY, CDR2 FYNNEI. Trimming removed 0 bases from V and 8 bases from J, with 4 bases in between. CDR3 region: CASSEARGYTF. Written as DNA, the CDR3 is TGTGCCAGCAGTGAAGCGCGGGGCTACACCTTC.

The genes are TRBV3-1 (or the pseudogene TRBV3-2) and TRBJ2-7; D not resolved. The CDR3 loop spans 12 amino acids. V was shortened by 5 bases and J by 6 bases, with 11 bases between the two germline ends. CDR1 LGHDT and CDR2 YNNKEL come from the germline V gene (reference sequence). Here the CDR3 reads CASSETSGEQYF. The CDR3 DNA reads as TGTGCCAGCAGCGAGACGTCGGGCGAGCAGTACTTC.

This clone was found a few times. CDR3 coding DNA: TGTGCCAGCAGTTTACAGACAGGCCACTATGGCTACACCTTC. Encoded protein: CASSLQTGHYGYTF. This chain joins TRBV28 and TRBJ1-2, with D perhaps TRBD1 (6 bases). CDR1 is MDHEN and CDR2 is SYDVKM in the germline V gene. V lost 2 bases and J 3 bases, leaving 10 bases between the germline ends. The CDR3 covers 14 residues.

The chain employs TRBV27 and TRBJ1-1; tentative D call: TRBD1 (6 bases). V was clipped by 4 bases and J by 4 bases, with 19 bases between them. Germline V gives CDR1 MNHEY, CDR2 SMNVEV (reference sequence). CDR3 length equals 16 residues. The CDR3 region is CASSSGVHSKRTEAFF. CDR3 bases: TGTGCCAGCAGTTCAGGGGTACATAGTAAGCGCACTGAAGCTTTCTTT.

Here the CDR3 reads CASSHATGGRNTGELFF. The CDR3 bases are TGTGCCAGCAGCCACGCCACAGGGGGCCGGAACACCGGGGAGCTGTTTTTT. The gene calls are TRBV7-9 and TRBJ2-2, with TRBD1 identical over 9 bases. CDR1 is SEHNR, CDR2 FQNEAQ, per germline (reference sequence). This CDR3 comprises 17 residues. V gave up 5 bases and J gave up 1 base; unmatched junction bases: 8.

The rearrangement links TRBV7-6 to TRBJ2-7, with 14 bases aligning to TRBD2. V trimming: 5 bases; J trimming: 7 bases; junction bases outside the gene matches: 7. The CDR3 length is 15 residues. Germline V gives CDR1 SGHVS, CDR2 FNYEAQ. The CDR3 DNA follows: TGTGCCAGCAGCACGACTAGCGGGGGGGCGGGAGAGCAGTACTTC. It codes for CASSTTSGGAGEQYF.